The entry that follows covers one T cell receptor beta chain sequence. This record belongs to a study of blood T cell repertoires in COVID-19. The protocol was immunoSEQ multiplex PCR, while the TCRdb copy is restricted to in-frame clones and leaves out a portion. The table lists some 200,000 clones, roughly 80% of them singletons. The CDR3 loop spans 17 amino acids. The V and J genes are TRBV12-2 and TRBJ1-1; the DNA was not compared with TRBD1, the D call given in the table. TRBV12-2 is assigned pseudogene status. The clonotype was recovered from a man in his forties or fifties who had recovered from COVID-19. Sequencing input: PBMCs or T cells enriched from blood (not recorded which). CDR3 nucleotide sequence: TGTGCAAGTCGCCCTTTGGACAGGGAGGTTTGGAACACTGAAGCTTTCTTT. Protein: CASRPLDREVWNTEAFF.